These 10 T cell receptor beta chains were all obtained from the same sample, sequenced in a study of T cell repertoires in cytomegalovirus infection. TCRdb redid the calling of the reads with MiXCR, one entry per CDR3 protein. The profile shows about 310,000 distinct CDR3 sequences, roughly a sixth of them singletons. Sample: PBMCs. The receptors stem from a human donor in good health (CMV status not recorded). Some clones in this sample may be carry-over from other donors' samples.

This clonotype was seen repeatedly, ten times or more. The chain is built from TRBV7-8 and TRBJ2-6; D unclear. Trimming removed 6 bases at V and 0 bases at J, with 9 bases between. From germline, CDR1 is SGHVS and CDR2 FQNEAQ. The CDR3 sequence is 15 residues long. CDR3 residues: CASRYSISGANVLTF. CDR3 in DNA: TGTGCCAGCAGATATAGCATCTCTGGGGCCAACGTCCTGACTTTC.

Regarding this clonotype: A much bigger clone sits one base away, suggesting this may be a read error. The J gene is TRBJ2-5, the V gene TRBV12-3 or TRBV12-4; D might be TRBD1 or TRBD2, each matching 6 bases. This CDR3 spans 15 amino acids. Here the CDR3 DNA reads TGTGCCAGCGGTTTTACTGGGGGGCGGCAAGAGACCCAGTACTTC. Its protein product is CASGFTGGRQETQYF.

This clonotype came up a few times. The chain combines TRBV28 with TRBJ2-2; D may be TRBD2 (6 bases). Per the germline V gene, CDR1 is MDHEN and CDR2 is SYDVKM. The CDR3 has 15 residues. The V end was cut by 3 bases, the J end by 5 bases, with 13 bases between. CDR3 in amino acids: CASSFWAGRTGELFF. CDR3 in DNA: TGTGCCAGCAGTTTTTGGGCAGGGAGGACCGGGGAGCTGTTTTTT.

This clonotype turned up a few times. The chain uses TRBV2 and TRBJ1-6, with 9 nucleotides matching TRBD1. The J segment lost 7 bases and the V segment lost 5 bases, leaving 6 bases of the junction unmatched. The CDR3 length is 15 residues. Germline lookup yields CDR1 SNHLY and CDR2 FYNNEI. The chain's CDR3 is CASSIQGAWNSPLHF. The CDR3 DNA reads as TGTGCCAGCAGTATACAGGGGGCTTGGAATTCACCCCTCCACTTT.

CDR3 amino acids: CASSSGAYESGELFF. For the CDR3, the DNA is TGTGCCAGCAGCTCGGGGGCATACGAGTCCGGGGAGCTGTTTTTT. The genes are TRBV5-4 and TRBJ2-2, with D tentatively TRBD1 or TRBD2 (6 bases each). CDR1 SGHNT and CDR2 YYREEE come from the germline V gene (reference sequence). The CDR3 is 15 residues long. V gave up 3 bases and J gave up 6 bases, with 15 bases separating them.

Only a few counts were recorded for this clonotype. V is TRBV20-1 and J is TRBJ1-6; a weak D match, TRBD1 (5 bases). The germline gives CDR1 DFQATT, CDR2 SNEGSKA (reference sequence). The CDR3 totals 14 residues. With 6 bases removed from V and 7 bases from J, the gap between germline ends came to 16 bases. The CDR3 DNA is TGCAGTGCATCGGACCTCCGGGGGAATTCACCCCTCCACTTT. Amino acids: CSASDLRGNSPLHF.

This chain links TRBV6-2 or TRBV6-3 with TRBJ1-1, with D possibly matching TRBD1 (6 bases). There are 15 residues in the CDR3. Trimming took off 5 bases at V and 0 bases at J, with 13 bases between the two ends. Germline CDR1 reads MNHEY; CDR2 reads SVGEGT. The CDR3 loop reads CASSLGQFLNTEAFF. DNA for the CDR3: TGTGCCAGCAGTCTAGGACAGTTTTTGAACACTGAAGCTTTCTTT.

This clonotype was counted between two and nine times. This chain uses TRBV2 with TRBJ1-4; 7 positions match TRBD1. Germline loops: CDR1 SNHLY, CDR2 FYNNEI. J was trimmed by 7 bases and V by 4 bases; bases with no gene match: 15. This CDR3 contains 17 residues. The CDR3 DNA follows: TGTGCCAGCAGTGTGGGGCGGACAGGAGATCTCGGTGAAAAACTGTTTTTT. It translates to CASSVGRTGDLGEKLFF.

The V gene is TRBV20-1, the J gene TRBJ1-4, with unresolved D. Trimming pared 0 bases from V and 8 bases from J, leaving 25 bases between. The CDR3 covers 18 residues. Germline assignment: CDR1 DFQATT and CDR2 SNEGSKA (reference sequence). The CDR3 reads CSAREEFRVGKLREKLFF. The CDR3 coding sequence is TGCAGTGCTAGAGAGGAGTTTCGCGTAGGTAAACTCCGAGAAAAACTGTTTTTT.

The table lists this clonotype with a few counts. The V and J genes are TRBV2 and TRBJ2-2; 7 nucleotides match TRBD2. Trimming at V came to 6 bases and at J to 5 bases, leaving 6 bases not matched to a gene. CDR3 size: 14 residues. Germline CDR1 is SNHLY and CDR2 is FYNNEI. The CDR3: CASRKLAETGELFF. The DNA for the CDR3 is TGTGCCAGCAGAAAGCTAGCGGAAACCGGGGAGCTGTTTTTT.